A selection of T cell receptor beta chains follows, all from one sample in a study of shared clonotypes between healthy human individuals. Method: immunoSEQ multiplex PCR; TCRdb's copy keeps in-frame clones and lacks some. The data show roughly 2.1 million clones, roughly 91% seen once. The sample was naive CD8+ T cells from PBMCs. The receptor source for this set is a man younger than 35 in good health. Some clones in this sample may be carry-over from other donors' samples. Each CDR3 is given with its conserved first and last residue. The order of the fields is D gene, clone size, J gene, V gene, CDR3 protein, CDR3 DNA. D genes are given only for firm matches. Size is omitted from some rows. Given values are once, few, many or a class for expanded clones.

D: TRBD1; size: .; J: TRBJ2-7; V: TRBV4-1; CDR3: CASSPGTEGFGSYEQYF; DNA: TGCGCCAGCAGCCCCGGGACAGAAGGTTTTGGGAGTTACGAGCAGTACTTC
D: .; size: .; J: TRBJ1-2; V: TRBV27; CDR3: CASSLSRIHGYTF; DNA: TGTGCCAGCAGTTTATCCAGGATCCATGGCTACACCTTC
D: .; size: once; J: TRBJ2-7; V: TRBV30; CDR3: CAWSVGTPYEQYF; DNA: TGTGCCTGGAGTGTCGGGACACCCTACGAGCAGTACTTC
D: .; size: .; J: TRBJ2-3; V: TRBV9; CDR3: CASSVRPAGETPDTQYF; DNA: TGTGCCAGCAGCGTACGTCCGGCAGGGGAAACACCAGATACGCAGTATTTT
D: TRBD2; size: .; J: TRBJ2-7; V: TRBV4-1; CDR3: CASSPPGTSVSYEQYF; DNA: TGCGCCAGCAGCCCTCCCGGGACTAGCGTCTCCTACGAGCAGTACTTC
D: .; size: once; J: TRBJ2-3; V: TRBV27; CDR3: CASSWGIGTDTQYF; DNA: TGTGCCAGCAGTTGGGGGATTGGCACAGATACGCAGTATTTT
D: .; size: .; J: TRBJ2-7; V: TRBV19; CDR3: CASSIGGSYEQYF; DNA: TGTGCCAGTAGTATAGGAGGGTCCTACGAGCAGTACTTC
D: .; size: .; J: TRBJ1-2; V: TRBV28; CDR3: CASRDGPIRSSYGYTF; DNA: TGTGCCAGCAGGGACGGACCAATAAGGAGTAGCTATGGCTACACCTTC
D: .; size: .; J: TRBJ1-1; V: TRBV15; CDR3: CATSRAYTEAFF; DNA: TGTGCCACCAGCAGAGCCTACACTGAAGCTTTCTTT
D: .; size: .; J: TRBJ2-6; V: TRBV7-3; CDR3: CASGRTGRAGANVLTF; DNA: TGTGCCAGCGGCAGGACAGGGAGGGCTGGGGCCAACGTCCTGACTTTC
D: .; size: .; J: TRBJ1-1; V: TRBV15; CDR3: CATSSMKGEKNTEAFF; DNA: TGTGCCACCAGCTCGATGAAGGGGGAAAAAAACACTGAAGCTTTCTTT
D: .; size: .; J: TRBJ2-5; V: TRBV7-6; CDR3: CASSRPRQGSGIVRETQYF; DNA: TGTGCCAGCAGCCGGCCCCGACAGGGGAGCGGGATAGTGAGGGAGACCCAGTACTTC
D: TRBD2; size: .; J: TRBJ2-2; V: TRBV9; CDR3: CASSFSAGGSQTGELFF; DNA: TGTGCCAGCAGCTTCTCAGCGGGAGGGTCCCAGACCGGGGAGCTGTTTTTT
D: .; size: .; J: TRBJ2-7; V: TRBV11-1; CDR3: CASSISGVPYEQYF; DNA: TGTGCCAGCAGTATTTCAGGGGTCCCCTACGAGCAGTACTTC
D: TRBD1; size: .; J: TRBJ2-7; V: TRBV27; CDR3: CASSPRMGTGDEQYF; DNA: TGTGCCAGCAGTCCCAGAATGGGGACAGGGGACGAGCAGTACTTC
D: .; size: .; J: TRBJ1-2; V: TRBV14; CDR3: CASSFTGTQNYGYTF; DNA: TGTGCCAGCAGCTTTACCGGGACACAGAACTATGGCTACACCTTC